This TCR beta chain was sequenced during a study of control samples from healthy donors and cancer patients. V shed 3 bases and J shed 4 bases, with 10 bases lying between them. The CDR3 runs to 14 residues. The germline V gene has CDR1 SGHNT and CDR2 YYREEE (reference sequence). Produced via immunoSEQ multiplex PCR; TCRdb's table is partial and in-frame only. The sample holds about 5,600 clones; around four fifths are singletons and the top ten take about 7%. Sequencing was carried out using formalin-fixed, paraffin-embedded tissue. The V and J genes are TRBV5-4 and TRBJ1-4, with D perhaps matching TRBD1 (5 bases). This clonotype originated in a female donor with lung cancer. CDR3 in DNA: TGTGCCAGCAGCTGGGACGGATATAATGAAAAACTGTTTTTT. Protein: CASSWDGYNEKLFF.